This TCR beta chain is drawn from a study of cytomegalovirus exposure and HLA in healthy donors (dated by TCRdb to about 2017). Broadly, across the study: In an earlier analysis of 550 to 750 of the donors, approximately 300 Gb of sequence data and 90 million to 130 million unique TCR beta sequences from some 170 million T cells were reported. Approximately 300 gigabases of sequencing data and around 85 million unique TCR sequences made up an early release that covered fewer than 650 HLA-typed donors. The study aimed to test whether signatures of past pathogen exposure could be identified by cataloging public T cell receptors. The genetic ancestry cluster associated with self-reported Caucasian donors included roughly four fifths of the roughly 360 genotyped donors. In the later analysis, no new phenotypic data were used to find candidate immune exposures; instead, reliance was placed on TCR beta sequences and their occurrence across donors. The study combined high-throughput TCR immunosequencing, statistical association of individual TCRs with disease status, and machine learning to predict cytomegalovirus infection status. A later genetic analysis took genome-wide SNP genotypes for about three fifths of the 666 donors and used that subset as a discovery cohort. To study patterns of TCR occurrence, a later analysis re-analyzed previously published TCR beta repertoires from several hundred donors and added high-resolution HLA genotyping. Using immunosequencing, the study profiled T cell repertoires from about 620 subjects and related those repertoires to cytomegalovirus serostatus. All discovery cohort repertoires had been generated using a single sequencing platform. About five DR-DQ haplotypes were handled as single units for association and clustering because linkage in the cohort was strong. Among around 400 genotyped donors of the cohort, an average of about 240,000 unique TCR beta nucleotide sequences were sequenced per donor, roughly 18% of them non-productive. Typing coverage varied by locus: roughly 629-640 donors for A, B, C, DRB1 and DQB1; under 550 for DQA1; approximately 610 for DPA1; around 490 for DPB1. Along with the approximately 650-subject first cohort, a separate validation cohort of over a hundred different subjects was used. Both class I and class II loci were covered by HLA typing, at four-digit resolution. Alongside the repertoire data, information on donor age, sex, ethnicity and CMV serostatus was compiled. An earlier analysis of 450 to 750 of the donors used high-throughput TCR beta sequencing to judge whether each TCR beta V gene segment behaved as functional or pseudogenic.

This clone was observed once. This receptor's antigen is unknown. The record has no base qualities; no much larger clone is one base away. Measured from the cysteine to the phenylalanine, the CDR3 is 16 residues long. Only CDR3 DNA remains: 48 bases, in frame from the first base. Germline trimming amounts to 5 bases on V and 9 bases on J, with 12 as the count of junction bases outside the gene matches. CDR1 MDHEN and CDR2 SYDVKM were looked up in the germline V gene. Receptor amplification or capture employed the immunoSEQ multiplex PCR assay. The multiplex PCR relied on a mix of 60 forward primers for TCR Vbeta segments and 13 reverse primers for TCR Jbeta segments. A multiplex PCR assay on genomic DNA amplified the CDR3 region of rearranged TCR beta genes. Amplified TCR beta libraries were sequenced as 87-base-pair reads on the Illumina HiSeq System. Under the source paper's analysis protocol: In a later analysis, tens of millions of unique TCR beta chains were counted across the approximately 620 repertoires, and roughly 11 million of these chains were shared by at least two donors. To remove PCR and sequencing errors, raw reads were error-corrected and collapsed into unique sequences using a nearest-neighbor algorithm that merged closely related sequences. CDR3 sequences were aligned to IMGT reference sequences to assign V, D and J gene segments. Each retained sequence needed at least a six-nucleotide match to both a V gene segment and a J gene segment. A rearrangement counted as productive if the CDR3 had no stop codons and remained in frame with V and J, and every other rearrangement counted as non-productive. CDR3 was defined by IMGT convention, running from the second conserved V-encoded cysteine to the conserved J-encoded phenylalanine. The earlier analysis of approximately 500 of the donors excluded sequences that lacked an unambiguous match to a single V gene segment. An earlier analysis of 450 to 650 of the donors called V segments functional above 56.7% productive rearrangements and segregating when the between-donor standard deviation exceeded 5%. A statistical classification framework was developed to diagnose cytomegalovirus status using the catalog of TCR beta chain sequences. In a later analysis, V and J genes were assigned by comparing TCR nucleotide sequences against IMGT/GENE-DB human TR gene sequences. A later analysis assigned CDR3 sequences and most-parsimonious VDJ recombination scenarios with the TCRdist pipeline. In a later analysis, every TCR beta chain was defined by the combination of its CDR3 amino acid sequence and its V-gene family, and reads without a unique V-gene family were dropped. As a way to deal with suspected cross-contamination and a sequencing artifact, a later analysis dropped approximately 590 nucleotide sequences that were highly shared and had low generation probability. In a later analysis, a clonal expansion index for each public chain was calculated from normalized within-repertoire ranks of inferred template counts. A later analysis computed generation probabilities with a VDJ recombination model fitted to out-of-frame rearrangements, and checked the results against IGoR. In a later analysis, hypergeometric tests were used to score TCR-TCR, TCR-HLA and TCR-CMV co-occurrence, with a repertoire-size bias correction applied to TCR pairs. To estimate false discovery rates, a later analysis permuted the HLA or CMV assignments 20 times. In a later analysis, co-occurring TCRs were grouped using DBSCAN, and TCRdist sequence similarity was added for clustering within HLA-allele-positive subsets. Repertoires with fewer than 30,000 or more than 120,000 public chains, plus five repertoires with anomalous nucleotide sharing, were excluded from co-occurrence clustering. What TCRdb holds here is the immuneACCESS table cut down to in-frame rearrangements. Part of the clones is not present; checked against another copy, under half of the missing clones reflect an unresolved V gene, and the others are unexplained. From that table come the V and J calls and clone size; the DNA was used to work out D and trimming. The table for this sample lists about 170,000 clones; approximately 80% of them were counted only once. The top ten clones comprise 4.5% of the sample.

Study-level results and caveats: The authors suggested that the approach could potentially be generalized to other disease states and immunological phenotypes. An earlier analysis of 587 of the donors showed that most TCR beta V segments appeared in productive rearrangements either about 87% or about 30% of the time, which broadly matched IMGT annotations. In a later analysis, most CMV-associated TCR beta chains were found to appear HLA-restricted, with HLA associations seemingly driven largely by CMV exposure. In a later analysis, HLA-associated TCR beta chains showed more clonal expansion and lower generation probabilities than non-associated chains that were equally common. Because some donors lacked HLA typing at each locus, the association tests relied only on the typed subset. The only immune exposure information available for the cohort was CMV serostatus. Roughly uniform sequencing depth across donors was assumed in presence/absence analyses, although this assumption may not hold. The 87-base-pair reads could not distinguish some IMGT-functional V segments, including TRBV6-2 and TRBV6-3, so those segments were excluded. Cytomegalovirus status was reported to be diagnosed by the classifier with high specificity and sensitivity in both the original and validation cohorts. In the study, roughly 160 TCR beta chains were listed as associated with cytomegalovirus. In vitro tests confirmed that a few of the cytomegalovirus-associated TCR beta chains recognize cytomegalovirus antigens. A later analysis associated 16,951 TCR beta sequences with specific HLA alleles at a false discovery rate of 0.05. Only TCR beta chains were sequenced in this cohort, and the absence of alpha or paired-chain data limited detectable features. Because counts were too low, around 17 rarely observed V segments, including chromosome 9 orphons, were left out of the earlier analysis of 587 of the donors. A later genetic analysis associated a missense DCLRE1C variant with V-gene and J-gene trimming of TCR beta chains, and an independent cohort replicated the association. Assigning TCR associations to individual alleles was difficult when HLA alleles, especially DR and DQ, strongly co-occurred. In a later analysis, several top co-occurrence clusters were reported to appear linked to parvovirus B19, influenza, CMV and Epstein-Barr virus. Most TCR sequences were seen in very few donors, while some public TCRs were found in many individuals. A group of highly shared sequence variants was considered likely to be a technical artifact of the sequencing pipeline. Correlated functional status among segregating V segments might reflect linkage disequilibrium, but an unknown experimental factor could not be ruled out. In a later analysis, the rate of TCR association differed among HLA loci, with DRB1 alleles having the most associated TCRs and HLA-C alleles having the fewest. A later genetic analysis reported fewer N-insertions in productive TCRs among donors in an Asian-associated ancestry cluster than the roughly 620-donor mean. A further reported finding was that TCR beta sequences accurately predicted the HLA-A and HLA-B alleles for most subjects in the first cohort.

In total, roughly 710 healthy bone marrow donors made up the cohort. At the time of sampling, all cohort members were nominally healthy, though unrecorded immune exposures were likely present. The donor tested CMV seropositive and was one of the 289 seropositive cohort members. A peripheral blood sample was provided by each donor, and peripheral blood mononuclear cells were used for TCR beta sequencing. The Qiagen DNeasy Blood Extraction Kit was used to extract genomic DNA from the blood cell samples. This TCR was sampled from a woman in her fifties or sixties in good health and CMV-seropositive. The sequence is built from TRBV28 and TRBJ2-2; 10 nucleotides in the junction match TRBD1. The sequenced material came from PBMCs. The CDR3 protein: CASSPPRDRGSRELFF. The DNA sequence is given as TGTGCCAGCAGTCCACCCCGGGACAGGGGTTCGCGGGAGCTGTTTTTT.